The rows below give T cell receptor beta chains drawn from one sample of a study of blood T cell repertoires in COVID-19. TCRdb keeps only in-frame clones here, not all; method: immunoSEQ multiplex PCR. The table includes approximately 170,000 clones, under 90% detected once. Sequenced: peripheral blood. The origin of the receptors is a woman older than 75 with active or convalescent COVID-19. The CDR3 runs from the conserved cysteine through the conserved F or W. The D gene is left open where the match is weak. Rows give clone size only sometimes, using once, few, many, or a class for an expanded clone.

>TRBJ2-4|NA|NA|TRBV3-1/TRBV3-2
CASSQDFALAKNIQYF
TGTGCCAGCAGCCAAGACTTTGCACTAGCCAAAAACATTCAGTACTTC
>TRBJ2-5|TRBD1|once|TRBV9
CASSVGHRGRSETQYF
TGTGCCAGCAGCGTGGGGCACAGGGGGCGTAGTGAGACCCAGTACTTC
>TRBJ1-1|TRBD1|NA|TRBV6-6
CASSFRDRDGTEAFF
TGTGCCAGCAGCTTTCGGGACAGGGACGGCACTGAAGCTTTCTTT
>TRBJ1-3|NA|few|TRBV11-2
CASRGVGDTIYF
TGTGCCAGCAGAGGGGTAGGGGACACCATATATTTT
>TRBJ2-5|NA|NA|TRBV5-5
CASSLGYGQGWQETQYF
TGTGCCAGCAGCTTGGGGTATGGGCAGGGGTGGCAAGAGACCCAGTACTTC
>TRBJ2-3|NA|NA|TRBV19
CASSPTDTSTDTQYF
TGTGCCAGTAGCCCTACAGATACTAGCACAGATACGCAGTATTTT
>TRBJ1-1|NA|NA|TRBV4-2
CASSHPPGEAFF
TGTGCCAGCAGCCACCCCCCGGGTGAAGCTTTCTTT
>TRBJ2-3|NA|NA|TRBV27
CASSLERSTDTQYF
TGTGCCAGCAGTTTGGAGAGGTCAACAGATACGCAGTATTTT
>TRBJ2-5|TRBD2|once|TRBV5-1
CASSLVALAGVGETQYF
TGCGCCAGCAGCTTGGTAGCACTAGCGGGAGTGGGAGAGACCCAGTACTTC
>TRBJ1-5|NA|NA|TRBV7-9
CASSRTGSDQPQHF
TGTGCCAGCAGCAGAACAGGGAGTGATCAGCCCCAGCATTTT
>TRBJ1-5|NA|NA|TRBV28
CASSSGNQPQHF
TGTGCCAGCAGTTCCGGGAATCAGCCCCAGCATTTT
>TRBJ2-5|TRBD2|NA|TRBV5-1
CASSLTAGGETQYF
TGCGCCAGCAGCTTAACAGCGGGAGGGGAGACCCAGTACTTC
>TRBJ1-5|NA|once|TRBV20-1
CSASIGGDQPQHF
TGCAGTGCTAGTATCGGGGGAGACCAGCCCCAGCATTTT
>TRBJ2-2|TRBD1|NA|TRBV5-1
CASTRDRADTGELFF
TGCGCCAGCACCCGGGACAGGGCGGACACCGGGGAGCTGTTTTTT
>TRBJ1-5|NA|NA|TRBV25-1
CASSAPGQNQPQHF
TGTGCCAGCAGTGCCCCAGGACAGAATCAGCCCCAGCATTTT
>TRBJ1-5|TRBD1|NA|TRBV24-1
CATRRQGGNQPQHF
TGTGCCACCAGAAGACAGGGTGGCAATCAGCCCCAGCATTTT
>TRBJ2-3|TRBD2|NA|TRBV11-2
CASSLVEAGAQYF
TGTGCCAGCAGCTTAGTGGAGGCGGGAGCGCAGTATTTT
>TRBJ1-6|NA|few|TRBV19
CASSRGDNQPDSPLHF
TGTGCCAGTAGTCGGGGGGACAACCAACCGGATTCACCCCTCCACTTT
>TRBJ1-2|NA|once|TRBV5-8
CASSFGSYNYGYTF
TGTGCCAGCAGCTTCGGGTCTTATAACTATGGCTACACCTTC
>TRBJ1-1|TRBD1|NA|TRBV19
CASSIGGQGAYHTEAFF
TGTGCCAGTAGTATAGGGGGACAGGGGGCTTATCACACTGAAGCTTTCTTT
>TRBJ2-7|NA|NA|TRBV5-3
CARSPLADQPYEQYF
TGTGCCAGAAGCCCGTTAGCGGACCAACCATACGAGCAGTACTTC
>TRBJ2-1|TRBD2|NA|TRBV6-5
CASIRTSGLHNEQFF
TGTGCCAGCATTCGGACTAGTGGCCTACACAATGAGCAGTTCTTC
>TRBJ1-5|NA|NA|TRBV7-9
CASSQAGDQPQHF
TGTGCCAGCAGCCAAGCAGGGGACCAGCCCCAGCATTTT
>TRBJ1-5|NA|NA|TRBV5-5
CASSLGQESNQPQHF
TGTGCCAGCAGCTTGGGACAGGAAAGCAATCAGCCCCAGCATTTT
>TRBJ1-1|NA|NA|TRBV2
CASSGIRGRTEAFF
TGTGCCAGCAGTGGCATTAGGGGCCGGACTGAAGCTTTCTTT
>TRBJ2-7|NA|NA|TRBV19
CASSIADSGTYEQYF
TGTGCCAGTAGTATAGCGGATAGCGGCACCTACGAGCAGTACTTC
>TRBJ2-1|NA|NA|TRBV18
CASSPNIATIAYNEQFF
TGTGCCAGCTCACCGAACATAGCTACCATAGCCTACAATGAGCAGTTCTTC
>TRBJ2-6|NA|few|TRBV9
CASSVTGANVLTF
TGTGCCAGCAGCGTTACTGGGGCCAACGTCCTGACTTTC
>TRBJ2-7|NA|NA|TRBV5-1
CASSLETPTGEQYF
TGCGCCAGCAGCTTGGAGACACCCACAGGGGAGCAGTACTTC
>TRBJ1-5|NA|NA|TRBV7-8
CASSYQGVQPQHF
TGTGCCAGCAGCTATCAAGGGGTCCAGCCCCAGCATTTT
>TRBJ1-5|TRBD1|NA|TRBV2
CASSRGQGRNQPQHF
TGTGCCAGCAGCAGAGGACAGGGCCGAAATCAGCCCCAGCATTTT
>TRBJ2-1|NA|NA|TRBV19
CASSLGPYGDEQFF
TGTGCCAGTAGTCTAGGGCCCTACGGAGATGAGCAGTTCTTC
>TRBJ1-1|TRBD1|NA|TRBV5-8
CASSPPWTGSEAFF
TGTGCCAGCAGCCCTCCCTGGACAGGGTCGGAAGCTTTCTTT
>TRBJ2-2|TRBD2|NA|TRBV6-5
CASSGTPTGELFF
TGTGCCAGTAGCGGGACTCCCACCGGGGAGCTGTTTTTT
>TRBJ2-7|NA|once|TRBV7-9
CASSYDTVDYEQYF
TGTGCCAGCAGCTACGACACGGTGGACTACGAGCAGTACTTC
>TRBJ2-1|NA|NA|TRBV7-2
CASSLDLAYNEQFF
TGTGCCAGCAGCTTAGACCTAGCGTATAATGAGCAGTTCTTC
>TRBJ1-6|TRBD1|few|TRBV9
CASSPARGASPLHF
TGTGCCAGCAGCCCCGCCAGGGGGGCTTCACCCCTCCACTTT
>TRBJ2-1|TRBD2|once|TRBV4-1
CASSPGPGRAFNEQFF
TGCGCCAGCAGCCCCGGGCCCGGGAGGGCCTTTAATGAGCAGTTCTTC
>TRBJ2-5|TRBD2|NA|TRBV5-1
CASSLGTSVEETQYF
TGCGCCAGCAGCCTCGGGACTAGCGTAGAAGAGACCCAGTACTTC
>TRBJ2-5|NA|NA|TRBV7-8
CASSLDRIQETQYF
TGTGCCAGCAGCTTAGACAGGATCCAAGAGACCCAGTACTTC
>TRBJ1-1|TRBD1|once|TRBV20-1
CSAWDSEAFF
TGCAGTGCCTGGGACAGCGAAGCTTTCTTT
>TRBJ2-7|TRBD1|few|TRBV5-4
CASSGLTGAHEQYF
TGTGCCAGCAGCGGGCTGACAGGGGCCCACGAGCAGTACTTC
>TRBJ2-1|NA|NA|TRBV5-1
CASSFLSGNNEQFF
TGCGCCAGCAGCTTCCTTAGCGGCAACAATGAGCAGTTCTTC
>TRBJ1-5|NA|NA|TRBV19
CASSLAGGNQPQHF
TGTGCCAGTTCTCTTGCCGGGGGCAATCAGCCCCAGCATTTT
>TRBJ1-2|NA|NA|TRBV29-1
CSVDSQGPYGYTF
TGCAGCGTTGATTCCCAGGGGCCTTATGGCTACACCTTC
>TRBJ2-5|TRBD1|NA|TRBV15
CATSRGDRASRETQYF
TGTGCCACCAGCAGAGGTGACAGGGCTTCAAGGGAGACCCAGTACTTC
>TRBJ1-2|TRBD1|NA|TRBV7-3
CASSLTRDREGYTF
TGTGCCAGCAGCCTCACCCGGGACAGGGAAGGCTACACCTTC
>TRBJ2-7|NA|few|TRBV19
CASSSGDEQYF
TGTGCCAGTAGTTCGGGGGACGAGCAGTACTTC
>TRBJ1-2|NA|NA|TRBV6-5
CASSLGGALNYGYTF
TGTGCCAGCAGCCTCGGGGGGGCTCTAAACTATGGCTACACCTTC
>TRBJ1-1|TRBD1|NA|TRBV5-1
CASSLTGARGTEAFF
TGCGCCAGCAGTTTAACAGGGGCGCGGGGTACTGAAGCTTTCTTT